This T cell receptor beta chain was sequenced in a study of blood T cell repertoires in COVID-19. Study information: Both acute and convalescent COVID-19 samples were obtained from the United States, Italy and Spain.

Source study methods: Amplification from reference gene primers served as the basis for estimated nucleated cell counts. Here immunoSEQ multiplex PCR was the method, and the copy in TCRdb shows in-frame clones only, minus some. V, J and clone size derive from that table, while D and trimming were established from the DNA sequence. The table shows fewer than 90,000 clones, with 90% occurring only once. Trimming cost V 1 base and J 5 bases, with 15 bases left between them. The germline CDR1 and CDR2 sequences are MNHNS and SASEGT. The CDR3 runs 15 residues. The rearrangement uses TRBV6-1 and TRBJ2-7; maybe TRBD1 (5 bases). What was sequenced was peripheral blood. The clonotype originates from a woman of 80 years or more with active COVID-19. CDR3 DNA: TGTGCCAGCAGTGAAGATCGACAGCGCATCCACGAGCAGTACTTC. Its translation: CASSEDRQRIHEQYF.